The T cell receptor (beta chain) described here comes from a study of blood T cell repertoires in COVID-19. Study-level information: The origin of the acute and convalescent COVID-19 samples was the United States, Italy and Spain. Nucleic acid was either cDNA or gDNA, and it came from T cells, B-cell-depleted T cells, or PBMCs.

Sequenced by immunoSEQ multiplex PCR; TCRdb stores in-frame clones only, minus some. The repertoire holds approximately 290,000 clones, with more than 80% as singletons. The length of the CDR3 is 12 residues. V lost 5 bases and J lost 5; bases outside the gene matches: 3. V usage is TRBV12-3 or TRBV12-4 and J usage is TRBJ2-7, with 7 bases aligning to TRBD2. The clonotype was recovered from a woman aged 30 to 39 who had recovered from COVID-19. The sequencing input was PBMCs or T cells enriched from blood (not recorded which). CDR3 coding DNA: TGTGCCAGCAGTCGGGGGGAGGACGAGCAGTACTTC. Translated, it gives CASSRGEDEQYF.